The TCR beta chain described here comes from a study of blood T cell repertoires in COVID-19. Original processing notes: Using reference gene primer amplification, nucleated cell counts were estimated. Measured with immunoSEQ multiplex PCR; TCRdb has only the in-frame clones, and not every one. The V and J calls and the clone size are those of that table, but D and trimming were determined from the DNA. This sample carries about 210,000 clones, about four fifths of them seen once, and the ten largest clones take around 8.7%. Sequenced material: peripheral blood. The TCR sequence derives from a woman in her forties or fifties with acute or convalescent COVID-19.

Here the CDR3 DNA reads TGTGCCAGCAGAAAACAGGGGGCTACTTATGGCTACACCTTC. Its translation is CASRKQGATYGYTF. The J gene is TRBJ1-2, the V gene TRBV28; 9 bases align to TRBD1. Unmatched junction bases numbered 7, after V lost 6 bases and J lost 5 bases. In germline, CDR1 is MDHEN, CDR2 SYDVKM. CDR3 size: 14 residues.